These 26 T cell receptor beta chains share one sample of origin, sequenced in a study of T cell responses to AZD1222 COVID-19 vaccine. Assay: immunoSEQ multiplex PCR; the TCRdb copy retains only in-frame clones and omits some. In the table there are some 120,000 clones, under 95% of which are singletons. Sequences were derived from peripheral blood, sampled on day 0 of AZD1222 vaccination. These receptor sequences come from an adult in good health.

This clone was recorded a few times. J is TRBJ2-7 and V is TRBV4-2, with unresolved D. V was clipped by 0 bases and J by 5 bases, with 2 bases between them. The V gene's germline CDR1 is LGHNA and CDR2 YNFKEQ. The CDR3 covers 11 residues. CDR3 in amino acids: CASSQEDEQYF. The CDR3 DNA is TGTGCCAGCAGCCAAGAGGACGAGCAGTACTTC.

V gene TRBV9 combines with J gene TRBJ2-1; 11 bases align to TRBD2. The length of the CDR3 is 15 residues. The ends lost 4 bases at V and 4 bases at J; junction bases unmatched: 4. Germline V gives CDR1 SGDLS, CDR2 YYNGEE. CDR3 loop: CASSRRLAGYNEQFF. CDR3 nucleotides: TGTGCCAGCAGCCGGCGACTAGCGGGATACAATGAGCAGTTCTTC.

The V and J genes are TRBV29-1 and TRBJ2-5; perhaps TRBD1 as D (6 bases). The CDR3 is 15 amino acids. Trimming took off 1 base at V and 3 bases at J, with 15 bases between the two ends. Germline V gene data show CDR1 as SQVTM and CDR2 as ANQGSEA. The CDR3 nucleotides are TGCAGCGTTGAAGGGCCCAACAGGGTCAAAGAGACCCAGTACTTC. It is translated as CSVEGPNRVKETQYF.

The chain is built from TRBV3-1 (or the pseudogene TRBV3-2) and TRBJ2-2, with 9 bases lining up with TRBD2. Looked up from germline, CDR1 is LGHDT and CDR2 is YNNKEL (reference sequence). Losses at the gene ends were 4 bases for V and 6 bases for J; bases not matched to a gene: 9. The CDR3 has 16 residues. DNA of the CDR3: TGTGCCAGCAGCCGATCCGGGACTAGCAGGGCCGGGGAGCTGTTTTTT. Its protein is CASSRSGTSRAGELFF.

J is TRBJ1-3 and V is TRBV19, with 7 bases matching TRBD1. There are 15 residues in the CDR3. Germline V lookup: CDR1 LNHDA, CDR2 SQIVND (reference sequence). The junction had 7 bases not matched to a gene; V was cut back by 6 bases and J by 2 bases. CDR3 bases: TGTGCCAGTAGGACCGACAGGGTGCCTGGAAACACCATATATTTT. Protein product: CASRTDRVPGNTIYF. The whole variable domain, filled in from reference TRBV19 and TRBJ1-3, reads DGGITQSPKYLFRKEGQNVTLSCEQNLNHDAMYWYRQDPGQGLRLIYYSQIVNDFQKGDIAEGYSVSREKKESFPLTVTSAQKNPTAFYLCASRTDRVPGNTIYFGEGSWLTVV.

The chain links TRBV5-1 to TRBJ2-7, with 7 nucleotides matching TRBD1. With V trimmed by 7 bases and J by 4 bases, 11 bases remained unmatched. The CDR3 totals 14 residues. In germline, CDR1 is SGHRS, CDR2 YFSETQ. CDR3 in amino acids: CASSFHQGEYEQYF. CDR3 DNA: TGCGCCAGCTCGTTCCATCAGGGGGAGTACGAGCAGTACTTC.

The chain has TRBV4-3 and TRBJ2-1, with D possibly being TRBD1 or TRBD2 (5 bases each). Germline values: CDR1 LGHNA, CDR2 YSLEER. Trimming took 1 base from V and 0 from J, leaving 19 bases between them. The CDR3 sequence is 19 residues long. The CDR3 nucleotides are TGCGCCAGCAGCCAAGTTCGGGGCACCGGGTTTAGCTCCTACAATGAGCAGTTCTTC. It encodes CASSQVRGTGFSSYNEQFF.

The CDR3 DNA reads as TGTGCCAGCAGCCAGGGCTCGAACAGGGGGCGAACCGGGGAGCTGTTTTTT. Translating it yields CASSQGSNRGRTGELFF. J is TRBJ2-2 and V is TRBV3-1 (or the pseudogene TRBV3-2); 9 bases match TRBD1. Per the germline V gene, CDR1 is LGHDT and CDR2 is YNNKEL (reference sequence). The trim removed 3 bases at V and 5 bases at J, leaving 10 bases unmatched. The CDR3 has 17 amino acids.

The rearrangement uses TRBV9 and TRBJ1-2; TRBD1 aligns across 8 bases. V lost 0 bases, J lost 0 bases, and 1 base stayed unmatched. There are 15 residues in the CDR3. Germline CDR1 SGDLS, CDR2 YYNGEE. CDR3 in DNA: TGTGCCAGCAGCGTAGCGGACAGGGCTAACTATGGCTACACCTTC. Amino acids: CASSVADRANYGYTF. The entire variable domain, with the rest obtained from reference TRBV9 and TRBJ1-2, is as follows: DSGVTQTPKHLITATGQRVTLRCSPRSGDLSVYWYQQSLDQGLQFLIQYYNGEERAKGNILERFSAQQFPDLHSELNLSSLELGDSALYFCASSVADRANYGYTFGSGTRLTVV.

The V and J genes are TRBV6-5 and TRBJ2-1, with D maybe TRBD1 (6 bases). The germline gives CDR1 MNHEY, CDR2 SVGAGI. V was clipped by 8 bases and J by 4 bases, with 9 bases between them. The CDR3 extends over 12 amino acids. The CDR3 nucleotides read TGTGCCAGCCTGGACAGTTACAATGAGCAGTTCTTC. Translated: CASLDSYNEQFF.

The rearrangement links TRBV5-8 to TRBJ1-3; a weak D match, TRBD1 (6 bases). This CDR3 spans 13 amino acids. V was trimmed by 3 bases and J by 2 bases, leaving 6 bases between them. Germline V gene data show CDR1 as SGHTS and CDR2 as YDEGEE. CDR3 loop: CASSYRAGNTIYF. The CDR3 nucleotides are TGTGCCAGCAGCTACAGGGCTGGAAACACCATATATTTT.

This clone was found once. This CDR3 reads CASSPPASSYEQYF. The DNA for the CDR3 is TGTGCCAGCTCACCACCGGCTAGCTCCTACGAGCAGTACTTC. The chain recombines TRBV18 with TRBJ2-7; D uncertain. Trimming stripped 0 bases from V and 0 bases from J, with 6 bases between. Germline values: CDR1 KGHSH, CDR2 LQKENI. This CDR3 has 14 amino acids.

The J gene is TRBJ1-1, the V gene TRBV9; TRBD1 is a possible D gene (6 bases). CDR1 and CDR2 from the germline V gene are SGDLS and YYNGEE. The V gene lost 4 bases and the J gene lost 2 bases, with 15 bases spanning the gap. The CDR3 sequence is 15 residues long. CDR3 DNA: TGTGCCAGCAGCCCCCTGGGGGCAGGAAACACTGAAGCTTTCTTT. Translated: CASSPLGAGNTEAFF.

The chain couples TRBV27 to TRBJ1-6; no clear D. Trimming shortened V by 3 bases and J by 8 bases, and 11 bases separated the two germline ends. The CDR3 consists of 14 residues. Germline values: CDR1 MNHEY, CDR2 SMNVEV (reference sequence). The CDR3 DNA reads TGTGCCAGCAGTTTTGGGAGGGTTCATTCACCCCTCCACTTT. Its translation: CASSFGRVHSPLHF.

The rearrangement links TRBV4-1 to TRBJ2-1; no reliable D call. Germline lookup yields CDR1 MGHRA and CDR2 YSYEKL. The germline V and J ends were trimmed by 1 base and 8 bases, with 6 bases remaining between them. This CDR3 region has 12 residues. The CDR3 DNA reads TGCGCCAGCAGCCAAGCTTCAGATGAGCAGTTCTTC. It translates to CASSQASDEQFF.

The gene calls are TRBV4-2 and TRBJ2-7; possible D gene TRBD1, 6 bases. V was trimmed by 0 bases and J by 5 bases, leaving 11 bases between them. There are 14 residues in the CDR3. CDR1 and CDR2 from the germline V gene are LGHNA and YNFKEQ. CDR3 nucleotide sequence: TGTGCCAGCAGCCAAGATGGGGGCAGGAACGAGCAGTACTTC. Translated, it gives CASSQDGGRNEQYF.

The chain recombines TRBV9 with TRBJ1-2; D unclear. This CDR3 comprises 14 residues. Trimming took 0 bases from V and 4 from J, leaving 10 bases between them. CDR1 SGDLS and CDR2 YYNGEE come from the germline V gene. CDR3 coding DNA: TGTGCCAGCAGCGTAGACGGTGGGAGCTATGGCTACACCTTC. This codes for CASSVDGGSYGYTF.

The chain carries TRBV28 and TRBJ2-5; D tentatively fits TRBD1 or TRBD2 (6 bases each). Trimming shortened V by 5 bases and J by 5 bases, and 30 bases separated the two germline ends. The CDR3 spans 19 residues. Germline lookup yields CDR1 MDHEN and CDR2 SYDVKM. The CDR3 coding sequence is TGTGCCAGCAGTCCCTTCGCGGGACACCCGGCCGGGGCCAGGGAGACCCAGTACTTC. As protein: CASSPFAGHPAGARETQYF.

This chain links TRBV19 with TRBJ2-3; 9 bases agree with TRBD2. CDR3 length: 19 amino acids. From germline, CDR1 is LNHDA and CDR2 SQIVND (reference sequence). Germline trimming cut 1 base from V and 4 bases from J; bases unmatched to any gene: 15. The CDR3 nucleotides read TGTGCCAGTAGTATAGCCACAGGGGCGGCGGGAGGGCCCTCAGATACGCAGTATTTT. Its translation: CASSIATGAAGGPSDTQYF.

This clone was picked up one time. The chain links TRBV4-1 to TRBJ1-3, with 8 bases lining up with TRBD1. The CDR3 is 18 amino acids. The V gene end was trimmed by 3 bases and the J gene end by 0 bases; junction bases not matched to a gene: 10. Germline values: CDR1 MGHRA, CDR2 YSYEKL. CDR3 residues: CASSHPMTGDLSGNTIYF. DNA of the CDR3: TGCGCCAGCAGCCATCCCATGACAGGGGACCTCTCTGGAAACACCATATATTTT.

The chain employs TRBV6-4 and TRBJ2-1; 13 nucleotides match TRBD2. The germline V gene has CDR1 MRHNA and CDR2 SNTAGT. J gave up 6 bases and V 2 bases, and 4 bases lay outside the gene matches. The CDR3 is 16 amino acids. In DNA form, the CDR3 reads TGTGCCAGCAGTGACACTAGCGGGAGGGATTTCAATGAGCAGTTCTTC. It specifies CASSDTSGRDFNEQFF.

This chain links TRBV24-1 with TRBJ2-2; D gene ambiguous. Germline CDR1 reads KGHDR; CDR2 reads SFDVKD. With 8 bases removed from V and 1 base from J, the gap between germline ends came to 10 bases. The CDR3 contains 14 residues. The chain's CDR3 is CATTDGVNTGELFF. In DNA, the CDR3 is TGTGCCACCACGGACGGAGTGAACACCGGGGAGCTGTTTTTT.

The V call is TRBV2, the J call TRBJ2-1; D is tentatively TRBD1 or TRBD2 (5 bases each). This CDR3 comprises 12 residues. Trimming pared 5 bases from V and 7 bases from J, leaving 9 bases between. Germline-derived CDR1 and CDR2 are SNHLY and FYNNEI. The CDR3 DNA reads as TGTGCCAGCAGTTCAGAGGGGAATGAGCAGTTCTTC. It encodes CASSSEGNEQFF.

This chain joins TRBV28 and TRBJ2-7; tentatively, D is TRBD1 (5 bases). This CDR3 is 14 amino acids long. Germline CDR1 and CDR2: MDHEN and SYDVKM. Trimming stripped 7 bases from V and 1 base from J, with 14 bases between. Written as DNA, the CDR3 is TGTGCCAGCACTGGTTCAGGGCTTTCCTACGAGCAGTACTTC. Protein: CASTGSGLSYEQYF.

The CDR3 is CASSWDRGEKLFF. CDR3 bases: TGTGCCAGCAGCTGGGACAGGGGTGAAAAACTGTTTTTT. This chain uses TRBV27 with TRBJ1-4; TRBD1 matches 10 bases. J was trimmed by 7 bases and V by 6 bases; bases with no gene match: 2. The germline CDR1 and CDR2 sequences are MNHEY and SMNVEV (reference sequence). This CDR3 is built from 13 residues. The whole variable domain, filled in from reference TRBV27 and TRBJ1-4, reads EAQVTQNPRYLITVTGKKLTVTCSQNMNHEYMSWYRQDPGLGLRQIYYSMNVEVTDKGDVPEGYKVSRKEKRNFPLILESPSPNQTSLYFCASSWDRGEKLFFGSGTQLSVL.

The J gene is TRBJ2-6, the V gene TRBV28; no firm D call. Germline CDR1 reads MDHEN; CDR2 reads SYDVKM. The CDR3 consists of 15 residues. Between the trimmed V and J ends, which lost 1 base and 0 bases, there was a span of 4 bases. The CDR3 DNA reads as TGTGCCAGCAGTTTATACATCTCTGGGGCCAACGTCCTGACTTTC. The encoded protein is CASSLYISGANVLTF.